Listed here are 20 T cell receptor beta chains from one sample, sequenced in a study of identical twins' blood T cells. TCRdb passed the 5' RACE reads through MiXCR, listing each CDR3 protein once. The sample carries a few hundred thousand distinct CDR3 sequences, over 25% recorded once. Sequenced: PBMCs. These receptor sequences come from a woman between 18 and 50 years old in good health.

This clonotype was found a few times. The CDR3 region has the DNA TGCAGCGTTGGGGGCTTCTATGGCTACACCTTC. This encodes CSVGGFYGYTF. This chain joins TRBV29-1 and TRBJ1-2; D possibly corresponds to TRBD1 (5 bases). In germline, CDR1 is SQVTM, CDR2 ANQGSEA. Trimming removed 4 bases from V and 4 bases from J, with 7 bases in between. There are 11 residues in the CDR3.

Many counts were recorded for this clonotype. V is TRBV29-1 and J is TRBJ1-1; the D gene is possibly TRBD1 (6 bases). Germline CDR1 SQVTM, CDR2 ANQGSEA. The CDR3 totals 11 residues. V was clipped by 8 bases and J by 4 bases, with 11 bases between them. The chain's CDR3 is CSTGGGTEAFF. The CDR3 DNA sequence: TGCAGCACCGGAGGGGGCACTGAAGCTTTCTTT.

J is TRBJ1-1 and V is TRBV29-1, with D possibly matching TRBD1 (5 bases). CDR3 length equals 14 residues. Trimming pared 3 bases from V and 8 bases from J, leaving 19 bases between. Per the germline V gene, CDR1 is SQVTM and CDR2 is ANQGSEA. The CDR3 loop is CSVEGGYRVTEAFF. The DNA of the CDR3 is TGCAGCGTTGAGGGGGGTTACCGGGTCACCGAAGCTTTCTTT.

This clonotype was seen many times. This rearrangement joins TRBV4-1 to TRBJ2-1; TRBD2 might be the D (6 bases). Trimming shortened V by 0 bases and J by 4 bases, and 16 bases separated the two germline ends. The V gene's germline CDR1 is MGHRA and CDR2 YSYEKL. The CDR3 covers 17 residues. In nucleotides, the CDR3 is TGCGCCAGCAGCCAAGATGAGGAAACTAGCTCGTACAATGAGCAGTTCTTC. Encoded protein: CASSQDEETSSYNEQFF.

This clonotype was seen a single time. Being one base from a much bigger clone, this may be a read error. The chain carries TRBV2 and TRBJ1-2, with D unresolved. CDR1 and CDR2 from the germline V gene are SNHLY and FYNNEI. Trimming took off 6 bases at V and 2 bases at J, with 10 bases between the two ends. The CDR3 has 13 amino acids. CDR3 DNA sequence: TGTGCCAGCAGCGTAGACACAAACTATGGCTACACCTTC. Protein: CASSVDTNYGYTF.

V gene TRBV7-2 combines with J gene TRBJ2-3; TRBD2 aligns across 13 bases. After removal of 4 bases from V and 2 bases from J, the junction contained 12 bases not matched to a gene. CDR3 length equals 19 residues. Looked up from germline, CDR1 is SGHTA and CDR2 is FQGNSA. The CDR3 DNA sequence: TGTGCCAGCAGCTCCAGAGGGACTAGCGGGGCCACCTCCACAGATACGCAGTATTTT. Its protein is CASSSRGTSGATSTDTQYF.

This clonotype was detected only a few times. The chain joins TRBV7-9 to TRBJ2-3; perhaps TRBD2 as D (5 bases). The CDR3 is 12 residues long. The V gene lost 4 bases and the J gene lost 15 bases, with 17 bases spanning the gap. Germline loops: CDR1 SEHNR, CDR2 FQNEAQ (reference sequence). The chain's CDR3 is CASSSLATREYF. The CDR3, as DNA: TGTGCCAGCAGCTCCTTAGCGACCCGGGAATATTTT.

The chain combines TRBV5-1 with TRBJ1-1, with D unresolved. Germline V gene lookup returns CDR1 SGHRS and CDR2 YFSETQ. This CDR3 is built from 19 residues. V shed 3 bases and J shed 1 base, with 25 bases lying between them. Written as DNA, the CDR3 is TGCGCCAGCAGCTCGCCCCCGCCGGGCAGCCAGACCTGGAACACTGAAGCTTTCTTT. Its protein product is CASSSPPPGSQTWNTEAFF.

The sample holds a few counts of this clonotype. V usage is TRBV3-1 and J usage is TRBJ1-2; a possible D gene is TRBD1 (5 bases). CDR1 is LGHDT and CDR2 is YNNKEL in the germline V gene (reference sequence). V lost 1 base and J 8 bases, leaving 11 bases between the germline ends. The CDR3 loop spans 13 amino acids. CDR3 in DNA: TGTGCCAGCAGCCAAGCAGGGATGGGCGGCTACACCTTC. It yields the protein CASSQAGMGGYTF.

The chain combines TRBV25-1 with TRBJ2-7; D not certain. This CDR3 is 12 amino acids long. V was trimmed by 7 bases and J by 1 base, leaving 8 bases between them. Germline V gene sequence: CDR1 MGHDK, CDR2 SYGVNS. Here the CDR3 reads CASNGGSYEQYF. The CDR3 region has the DNA TGTGCCAGCAACGGTGGTTCCTACGAGCAGTACTTC.

This clonotype was observed many times. The genes are TRBV6-2 or TRBV6-3 and TRBJ1-1; no definite D call. Trimming cost V 5 bases and J 8 bases, with 18 bases left between them. Germline CDR1 and CDR2: MNHEY and SVGEGT. CDR3 length: 14 amino acids. The CDR3 DNA follows: TGTGCCAGCAGTACCCCCCTGAACGACGGGGAAGCTTTCTTT. Translating gives CASSTPLNDGEAFF.

To note about this clonotype: A read error may produce the germline difference seen at one junction end. The genes are TRBV6-5 and TRBJ2-2, with a possible D match to TRBD1 (6 bases). The CDR3 length is 15 residues. CDR1 is MNHEY, CDR2 SVGAGI, per germline. CDR3 DNA sequence: TGTGCCTGCAGACGGGACACTTGGAACACCGGGGAGCTGTTTTTT. This sequence encodes CACRRDTWNTGELFF.

This clonotype was recorded at least ten times. This sequence joins TRBV7-2 and TRBJ1-5; D not certain. The germline CDR1 and CDR2 sequences are SGHTA and FQGNSA. This CDR3 is built from 16 residues. Trimming took 0 bases from V and 0 from J, leaving 9 bases between them. CDR3 in amino acids: CASSLASVVSNQPQHF. DNA of the CDR3: TGTGCCAGCAGCTTAGCGTCGGTAGTTAGCAATCAGCCCCAGCATTTT.

This clonotype was counted between two and nine times. The chain recombines TRBV6-5 with TRBJ1-2; 7 bases map to TRBD1. Germline assignment: CDR1 MNHEY and CDR2 SVGAGI. V was clipped by 2 bases and J by 7 bases; unmatched bases: 7. This CDR3 has 14 amino acids. CDR3 DNA: TGTGCCAGCAGTTACGACAGGGAGATTAGTGGCTACACCTTC. It translates to CASSYDREISGYTF.

V usage is TRBV6-5 and J usage is TRBJ1-2; the D is unclear. Germline V lookup: CDR1 MNHEY, CDR2 SVGAGI. Trimming left V 3 bases short and J 1 base short, with 6 bases between. This CDR3 spans 13 amino acids. The CDR3: CASSYTLNYGYTF. The DNA for the CDR3 is TGTGCCAGCAGTTATACACTTAACTATGGCTACACCTTC.

This sequence joins TRBV9 and TRBJ2-6, with 7 bases that match TRBD1. CDR1 and CDR2 from the germline V gene are SGDLS and YYNGEE. The CDR3 runs to 15 residues. V trimming: 1 base; J trimming: 4 bases; junction bases outside the gene matches: 2. The CDR3 reads CASSVLGQGANVLTF. CDR3 DNA sequence: TGTGCCAGCAGCGTATTGGGACAGGGGGCCAACGTCCTGACTTTC.

This clonotype was counted at least ten times. This chain connects TRBV20-1 to TRBJ1-1; D not certain. Deletions cut 2 bases from V and 4 bases from J, with 5 bases between. The CDR3 loop spans 11 amino acids. Germline V gene lookup returns CDR1 DFQATT and CDR2 SNEGSKA (reference sequence). CDR3 residues: CSARPGTEAFF. The CDR3 DNA sequence: TGCAGTGCTAGACCTGGCACTGAAGCTTTCTTT.

With respect to this clonotype: It may be a read error: a sequence one base away is much more abundant. The chain joins TRBV6-2 or TRBV6-3 to TRBJ1-1; 7 bases fit TRBD1. V trimming: 7 bases; J trimming: 6 bases; junction bases outside the gene matches: 17. CDR1 and CDR2 from the germline V gene are MNHEY and SVGEGT. The CDR3 sequence is 16 residues long. DNA for the CDR3: TGTGCCAGCATCAAAAGACAGGGACGGGGCCACGCTGAAGCTTTCTTT. Amino acid sequence: CASIKRQGRGHAEAFF.

There are a few counts of this clonotype. The chain carries TRBV20-1 and TRBJ1-1; unclear D gene. Per germline, CDR1 DFQATT and CDR2 SNEGSKA (reference sequence). This CDR3 has 13 amino acids. The CDR3 DNA is TGCAGCCCTTGGACGGCTGAAGTCCCTGAAGCTTTCTTT. It specifies CSPWTAEVPEAFF.

This clonotype was counted many times. The genes are TRBV27 and TRBJ1-5, with D unclear. Germline CDR1 and CDR2: MNHEY and SMNVEV (reference sequence). The CDR3 is 13 residues long. Trimming removed 3 bases from V and 0 bases from J, with 3 bases in between. The CDR3 region is CASSFSSNQPQHF. The DNA of the CDR3 is TGTGCCAGCAGTTTCAGTAGCAATCAGCCCCAGCATTTT.